Sequencing of this T cell receptor beta chain was carried out in a study of Ad26.COV2.S vaccination and SARS-CoV-2 variants. Assay used: immunoSEQ multiplex PCR; TCRdb lists only in-frame clones, some missing. The sample gives about 390,000 clones, about nine tenths of which show up once; more than 1.5% is in the top ten. The CDR3 totals 16 residues. Germline values: CDR1 SGHVS, CDR2 FQNEAQ. After removal of 3 bases from V and 4 bases from J, the junction contained 8 bases not matched to a gene. Treatment defined: 15 to 20 received Ad26.COV2.S at low or high dose, single or two shots; a few received placebo; per-sample allocation not given. Samples were taken on day 63 after the first vaccine or placebo injection.

This receptor was obtained from a person between 18 and 65 years old who received the Ad26.COV2.S COVID-19 vaccine or a placebo. This chain connects TRBV7-8 to TRBJ1-5; TRBD1 matches 8 bases. The sample was peripheral blood, taken in a trial of Ad26.COV2.S vaccine versus placebo. The CDR3 bases are TGTGCCAGCAGCTTGGACAGGGTTAAGGCTAATCAGCCCCAGCATTTT. Amino acids: CASSLDRVKANQPQHF.